The T cell receptor (beta chain) described here comes from a study of graft-versus-host responses after intestinal transplantation. Study as a whole: All recipients got anti-thymocyte globulin induction, then tacrolimus and steroids for about three years. Regarding the study as a whole: Marrow from the recipient contained GvH clones, some of which had appeared first in ileum or blood.

Notes on this clone: Its antigen is undetermined.

Generated by immunoSEQ multiplex PCR, the TCRdb table keeps only in-frame clones and is missing some. The sample yields around 120,000 clones, 85% to 95% seen once. CDR3 length: 19 amino acids. From germline, CDR1 is MDHEN and CDR2 SYDVKM. The V and J ends lost 5 bases and 1 base, in that order; junction bases with no gene match: 19. The sequencing used unstimulated CD8+ T cells sorted from spleen or lymph node cells, collected before intestinal transplant. V gene TRBV28 combines with J gene TRBJ2-7, with 8 bases that match TRBD2. The sequence was obtained from a human donor who received an intestinal transplant. The CDR3 protein is CASSLPRDGQLADSYEQYF. CDR3 in DNA: TGTGCCAGCAGTCTCCCTCGGGACGGGCAACTAGCGGATTCCTACGAGCAGTACTTC.